Listed here are 27 T cell receptor beta chains from one sample, sequenced in a study of Ad26.COV2.S vaccination and SARS-CoV-2 variants. Here immunoSEQ multiplex PCR was the method, and the copy in TCRdb shows in-frame clones only, minus some. In the table there are about 480,000 clones, 87% of which are singletons. Treatment defined: around 19 received Ad26.COV2.S at low or high dose, single or two shots; about 5 received placebo; per-sample allocation not given. Day 63 after the first vaccine or placebo injection was the time point for sampling. Sequences were derived from peripheral blood, sampled in a trial of Ad26.COV2.S vaccine versus placebo. Receptors were obtained from a person aged 18-60 years who received the Ad26.COV2.S COVID-19 vaccine or a placebo.

This clone was observed a single time. This chain's CDR3 is CASSYAHLNTEAFF. CDR3 in DNA: TGTGCCAGCAGCTATGCCCATTTAAACACTGAAGCTTTCTTT. The rearrangement joins TRBV7-2 to TRBJ1-1, with no clear D. The V end lost 4 bases, the J end lost 2 bases, and 11 bases lay between the germline ends. The CDR3 totals 14 residues. Per germline, CDR1 SGHTA and CDR2 FQGNSA.

V and J are TRBV19 and TRBJ1-2; no definite D call. V was shortened by 0 bases and J by 4 bases, with 9 bases between the two germline ends. This CDR3 contains 14 residues. In germline, CDR1 is LNHDA, CDR2 SQIVND (reference sequence). The DNA for the CDR3 is TGTGCCAGTAGTATAGATCGATGGGGCTATGGCTACACCTTC. As protein: CASSIDRWGYGYTF.

The chain couples TRBV10-3 to TRBJ2-7; the match to TRBD2 covers 8 bases. Unmatched junction bases numbered 8, after V lost 10 bases and J lost 0 bases. CDR3 length equals 14 residues. Germline V gene lookup returns CDR1 ENHRY and CDR2 SYGVKD. The CDR3 protein is CATKAGATSYEQYF. CDR3 nucleotides: TGTGCCACAAAAGCGGGGGCGACCTCCTACGAGCAGTACTTC.

The rearrangement links TRBV6-5 to TRBJ1-5, with D possibly being TRBD1 (5 bases). Germline CDR1 and CDR2: MNHEY and SVGAGI. Trimming stripped 6 bases from V and 4 bases from J, with 10 bases between. This CDR3 has 13 amino acids. In DNA, the CDR3 is TGTGCCAGCAGCCTCGACAGAAATCAGCCCCAGCATTTT. Residues: CASSLDRNQPQHF.

Comment on this clone: The junction departs from germline at one end; a sequencing error may be responsible. This chain connects TRBV5-6 to TRBJ2-3, with 7 positions matching TRBD2. The CDR3 totals 15 residues. Germline V gene data show CDR1 as SGHDT and CDR2 as YYEEEE. CDR3: CASNGKAGLGDTQYF. In DNA form, the CDR3 reads TGTGCCAGCAACGGTAAAGCGGGGCTTGGAGATACACAGTATTTT.

The rearrangement uses TRBV6-5 and TRBJ1-5; no clear D. This CDR3 is built from 15 residues. Germline V gene sequence: CDR1 MNHEY, CDR2 SVGAGI. Trimming took off 6 bases at V and 3 bases at J, with 15 bases between the two ends. The CDR3 sequence is CASRRRANDNQPQHF. The CDR3 bases are TGTGCCAGCAGGAGGAGGGCAAATGACAATCAGCCCCAGCATTTT.

The rearrangement uses TRBV9 and TRBJ2-7; 7 positions agree with TRBD2. The germline gives CDR1 SGDLS, CDR2 YYNGEE. CDR3 size: 14 residues. The V gene end was trimmed by 4 bases and the J gene end by 6 bases; junction bases not matched to a gene: 10. Written as DNA, the CDR3 is TGTGCCAGCAGCCTCGGGGGAGGGACGGGCGAGCAGTACTTC. It yields the protein CASSLGGGTGEQYF.

The chain's CDR3 is CASSPHGNTIYF. The CDR3 DNA reads as TGTGCCAGCAGTCCCCACGGAAACACCATATATTTT. The chain links TRBV28 to TRBJ1-3, with D hard to call. Germline CDR1 MDHEN, CDR2 SYDVKM. The CDR3 covers 12 residues. Trimming left V 5 bases short and J 4 bases short, with 6 bases between.

This chain joins TRBV28 and TRBJ2-4; 8 bases are shared with TRBD1. In germline, CDR1 is MDHEN, CDR2 SYDVKM. V lost 5 bases to trimming and J lost 8 bases; unmatched junction nucleotides: 11. This CDR3 spans 15 amino acids. The DNA for the CDR3 is TGTGCCAGCAGTATGCCGCAGGGGGCGCGGGACATTCAGTACTTC. As protein: CASSMPQGARDIQYF. Full variable domain (missing parts from reference TRBV28 and TRBJ2-4): DVKVTQSSRYLVKRTGEKVFLECVQDMDHENMFWYRQDPGLGLRLIYFSYDVKMKEKGDIPEGYSVSREKKERFSLILESASTNQTSMYLCASSMPQGARDIQYFGAGTRLSVL.

With regard to this clone: Other nucleotide sequences from this sample produce the same CDR3. The chain is built from TRBV5-1 and TRBJ1-2, with a weak D call TRBD1 (5 bases). The CDR3 runs to 13 residues. V was cut by 0 bases and J by 2 bases, with 5 bases left in between. Germline V gene data show CDR1 as SGHRS and CDR2 as YFSETQ. DNA of the CDR3: TGCGCCAGCAGCTTGGAGGGGAACTATGGCTACACCTTC. The encoded protein is CASSLEGNYGYTF.

The chain is built from TRBV14 and TRBJ2-1, with TRBD2 matching over 12 bases. Germline loops: CDR1 SGHDN, CDR2 FVKESK. The V gene end was trimmed by 3 bases and the J gene end by 12 bases; junction bases not matched to a gene: 12. This CDR3 is built from 16 residues. CDR3 region: CASSHLSLAGGRVQFF. CDR3 DNA: TGTGCCAGCAGCCATTTGTCACTAGCGGGAGGACGCGTGCAGTTCTTC.

The V and J genes are TRBV5-5 and TRBJ1-4, with unresolved D. V lost 6 bases to trimming and J lost 0 bases, with 9 bases between them. Germline-derived CDR1 and CDR2 are SGHKS and YYEKEE (reference sequence). The CDR3 totals 14 residues. The CDR3 loop reads CASNPDATNEKLFF. In nucleotides, the CDR3 is TGTGCCAGCAACCCGGATGCAACTAATGAAAAACTGTTTTTT.

This chain uses TRBV7-9 with TRBJ2-7; 8 nucleotides match TRBD2. The CDR3 extends over 19 amino acids. CDR1 is SEHNR and CDR2 is FQNEAQ in the germline V gene (reference sequence). Trimming at V came to 1 base and at J to 0 bases, leaving 14 bases not matched to a gene. The CDR3 protein is CASSLVSSGSIPLSYEQYF. DNA for the CDR3: TGTGCCAGCAGCTTAGTATCGAGCGGGAGTATCCCCCTCTCCTACGAGCAGTACTTC.

The V gene is TRBV5-4, the J gene TRBJ2-7, with 9 bases fitting TRBD2. V lost 1 base and J lost 2; bases outside the gene matches: 4. There are 15 residues in the CDR3. Germline loops: CDR1 SGHNT, CDR2 YYREEE (reference sequence). The CDR3 bases are TGTGCCAGCAGCTTGCTAGCGGGACCGACCTACGAGCAGTACTTC. Translated: CASSLLAGPTYEQYF.

The chain has TRBV27 and TRBJ1-6, with D uncertain. The CDR3 covers 17 residues. Per the germline V gene, CDR1 is MNHEY and CDR2 is SMNVEV (reference sequence). V was pared by 0 bases and J by 0 bases, with 9 bases between. CDR3 DNA sequence: TGTGCCAGCAGTTTATCGCTAACAAGCTCCTATAATTCACCCCTCCACTTT. Its protein is CASSLSLTSSYNSPLHF.

This chain links TRBV24-1 with TRBJ2-1; the D gene is possibly TRBD2 (6 bases). Per germline, CDR1 KGHDR and CDR2 SFDVKD. V lost 4 bases, J lost 3 bases, and 15 bases lay in between. CDR3 length: 16 residues. The CDR3 DNA is TGTGCCACCAGTGACCCCGGAGGGCTCGACTACAATGAGCAGTTCTTC. Its protein product is CATSDPGGLDYNEQFF.

The chain joins TRBV3-1 (or the pseudogene TRBV3-2) to TRBJ2-1; TRBD2 might be the D (6 bases). Germline V CDR1 and CDR2: LGHDT, YNNKEL (reference sequence). V lost 3 bases, J lost 0 bases, and 12 bases lay in between. The CDR3 has 16 amino acids. The CDR3, as DNA: TGTGCCAGCAGCCATCGGGCGGGACCCTCCTACAATGAGCAGTTCTTC. Its translation: CASSHRAGPSYNEQFF.

As DNA, the CDR3 is TGTGCCAGCCGTAGCGGGAGGGGGGGATACGAGCAGTACTTC. The encoded protein is CASRSGRGGYEQYF. This sequence joins TRBV27 and TRBJ2-7; TRBD2 aligns across 11 bases. There are 14 residues in the CDR3. CDR1 is MNHEY, CDR2 SMNVEV, per germline (reference sequence). With V trimmed by 8 bases and J by 4 bases, 7 bases remained unmatched.

This clone was picked up one time. V usage is TRBV28 and J usage is TRBJ1-2, with 9 positions matching TRBD1. V was clipped by 3 bases and J by 6 bases; unmatched bases: 14. CDR1 MDHEN and CDR2 SYDVKM come from the germline V gene. The length of the CDR3 is 17 residues. Here the CDR3 DNA reads TGTGCCAGCAGTTTGTGGGGGGACAGGGTTACAAGAGATGGCTACACCTTC. Its protein is CASSLWGDRVTRDGYTF.

In this sample, this clone turned up a few times. Other DNA sequences in the same sample also yield this CDR3. V and J are TRBV18 and TRBJ2-7, with no clear D. Germline lookup yields CDR1 KGHSH and CDR2 LQKENI. The CDR3 is 12 residues long. Between the trimmed V and J ends, which lost 0 bases and 4 bases, there was a span of 4 bases. Here the CDR3 DNA reads TGTGCCAGCTCACCACCCGGATACGAGCAGTACTTC. Protein product: CASSPPGYEQYF.

In its sample, this clone was seen many times. The V gene is TRBV29-1, the J gene TRBJ1-1; a possible D gene is TRBD1 (6 bases). The CDR3 runs 13 residues. The germline V and J ends were trimmed by 8 bases and 2 bases, with 15 bases remaining between them. Germline lookup yields CDR1 SQVTM and CDR2 ANQGSEA. The CDR3 is CSSGGRGNTEAFF. The CDR3 region has the DNA TGCAGCTCTGGGGGCCGAGGAAACACTGAAGCTTTCTTT. Full variable domain (remainder filled in from reference TRBV29-1 and TRBJ1-1): SAVISQKPSRDICQRGTSLTIQCQVDSQVTMMFWYRQQPGQSLTLIATANQGSEATYESGFVIDKFPISRPNLTFSTLTVSNMSPEDSSIYLCSSGGRGNTEAFFGQGTRLTVV.

The rearrangement joins TRBV9 to TRBJ2-5; 8 positions agree with TRBD2. Trimming at V came to 4 bases and at J to 2 bases, leaving 7 bases not matched to a gene. The CDR3 length is 15 residues. Germline CDR1 is SGDLS and CDR2 is YYNGEE. The CDR3 DNA is TGTGCCAGCAGCTACAGCGGGAGACGGCAAGAGACCCAGTACTTC. Residues: CASSYSGRRQETQYF.

The chain has TRBV2 and TRBJ1-1; tentatively, D is TRBD1 (5 bases). Deletions cut 6 bases from V and 5 bases from J, with 13 bases between. The CDR3 runs to 13 residues. Germline V CDR1 and CDR2: SNHLY, FYNNEI. This CDR3 reads CASRENGGTEAFF. The CDR3 bases are TGTGCCAGCAGAGAGAACGGGGGGACTGAAGCTTTCTTT.

The chain recombines TRBV6-2 or TRBV6-3 with TRBJ1-5; possibly TRBD1 for D (5 bases). V dropped 5 bases and J dropped 0 bases, with 23 bases sitting between them. CDR1 is MNHEY and CDR2 is SVGEGT in the germline V gene. There are 19 residues in the CDR3. CDR3 amino acids: CASSTPSDWGGDSNQPQHF. CDR3 in DNA: TGTGCCAGCAGTACCCCCTCGGATTGGGGGGGTGATAGCAATCAGCCCCAGCATTTT.

This chain uses TRBV7-6 with TRBJ2-3; D unclear. Trimming stripped 2 bases from V and 2 bases from J, with 11 bases between. CDR1 and CDR2 from the germline V gene are SGHVS and FNYEAQ. The CDR3 sequence is 15 residues long. CDR3 sequence: CASSLFGEATDTQYF. The CDR3 DNA is TGTGCCAGCAGCTTATTCGGTGAGGCCACAGATACGCAGTATTTT.

This clone was observed many times. J is TRBJ2-1 and V is TRBV19, with TRBD2 identical over 10 bases. CDR3 length equals 13 residues. The J segment lost 10 bases and the V segment lost 8 bases, leaving 8 bases of the junction unmatched. Germline V lookup: CDR1 LNHDA, CDR2 SQIVND (reference sequence). CDR3 DNA sequence: TGTGCCAGTGGCCTAGCGGGAGCGCACGAGCAGTTCTTC. Amino acids: CASGLAGAHEQFF.

This chain joins TRBV7-9 and TRBJ2-7; TRBD1 agrees at 11 bases. CDR3 length: 15 residues. Germline V gene sequence: CDR1 SEHNR, CDR2 FQNEAQ (reference sequence). The junction had 6 bases not matched to a gene; V was cut back by 3 bases and J by 5 bases. The chain's CDR3 is CASSFGQGALDEQYF. The CDR3 nucleotides read TGTGCCAGCAGCTTCGGACAGGGGGCCTTGGACGAGCAGTACTTC.